Shown below are 8 T cell receptor beta chains from a single sample sequenced in a study of blood T cell repertoires in COVID-19 (dated by TCRdb to about 2020). Libraries were constructed by the immunoSEQ multiplex PCR assay. Not all clones reach the TCRdb copy of this immuneACCESS table, which keeps in-frame sequences only. Checked studies attribute under half of the gap to unresolved V genes and leave the rest unexplained. The sample has roughly 86,000 clones on record, around 82% of them singletons. Of the sample, roughly 3.2% falls within the top ten clones. The sample consisted of peripheral blood. These receptors all stem from a woman of 80 years or more with COVID-19, enrolled during active disease.

This clone was recorded a few times. This chain uses TRBV6-2 or TRBV6-3 with TRBJ1-5; 8 nucleotides match TRBD1. J lost 4 bases, V lost 5 bases, and 10 bases had no gene match. CDR1 MNHEY and CDR2 SVGEGT come from the germline V gene. The CDR3 contains 16 residues. The CDR3 DNA is TGTGCCAGCAGTCAATCCGGGACAGGTTATAATCAGCCCCAGCATTTT. Protein product: CASSQSGTGYNQPQHF.

This clone showed up just a few times. This chain connects TRBV30 to TRBJ1-2, with a weak D call TRBD1 (5 bases). Trimming stripped 0 bases from V and 7 bases from J, with 12 bases between. Germline assignment: CDR1 GTSNPN and CDR2 SVGIG (reference sequence). This CDR3 comprises 13 residues. The CDR3 DNA reads as TGTGCCTGGAGTGTGGCAGGGATTAGTGGCTACACCTTC. Its protein product is CAWSVAGISGYTF. The whole variable domain, remainder taken from reference TRBV30 and TRBJ1-2, is SQTIHQWPATLVQPVGSPLSLECTVEGTSNPNLYWYRQAAGRGLQLLFYSVGIGQISSEVPQNLSASRPQDRQFILSSKKLLLSDSGFYLCAWSVAGISGYTFGSGTRLTVV.

This chain links TRBV29-1 with TRBJ2-1, with 7 positions matching TRBD2. Germline V lookup: CDR1 SQVTM, CDR2 ANQGSEA. V lost 0 bases and J lost 6; bases outside the gene matches: 5. The CDR3 is made up of 14 amino acids. CDR3 bases: TGCAGCGTTGAAGATGGGAGGGGTGGCAATGAGCAGTTCTTC. Protein product: CSVEDGRGGNEQFF.

The chain links TRBV2 to TRBJ2-1; TRBD1 matches 9 bases. Trimming cost V 6 bases and J 12 bases; bases outside gene matches: 6. In germline, CDR1 is SNHLY, CDR2 FYNNEI. The CDR3 contains 12 residues. DNA of the CDR3: TGTGCCAGCAGCGCAGCGGGACAGGGGCAGTTCTTC. This gives the protein CASSAAGQGQFF.

The rearrangement links TRBV28 to TRBJ2-7, with TRBD1 matching over 12 bases. The CDR3 runs 15 residues. V trimming: 5 bases; J trimming: 4 bases; junction bases outside the gene matches: 6. CDR1 MDHEN and CDR2 SYDVKM come from the germline V gene. The CDR3 DNA reads as TGTGCCAGCAGTGACTGGGACAGGGGGCAATACGAGCAGTACTTC. Translated: CASSDWDRGQYEQYF.

The chain links TRBV4-1 to TRBJ2-1; 7 positions match TRBD1. The CDR3 length is 16 residues. The germline CDR1 and CDR2 sequences are MGHRA and YSYEKL. V lost 2 bases and J lost 0; bases outside the gene matches: 4. CDR3 coding DNA: TGCGCCAGCAGCCAACCGACAGGGCGCTCCTACAATGAGCAGTTCTTC. It is translated as CASSQPTGRSYNEQFF.

This sequence joins TRBV20-1 and TRBJ2-5; tentatively, D is TRBD1 (5 bases). V was pared by 3 bases and J by 5 bases, with 25 bases between. The CDR3 has 17 amino acids. Germline lookup yields CDR1 DFQATT and CDR2 SNEGSKA (reference sequence). CDR3 nucleotide sequence: TGCAGTGCTAGTAGCCGACGCATCCTACAGGTTCAGGAGACCCAGTACTTC. This codes for CSASSRRILQVQETQYF.

The V and J genes are TRBV2 and TRBJ2-5; 7 bases align to TRBD2. Germline lookup yields CDR1 SNHLY and CDR2 FYNNEI. The CDR3 runs 11 residues. Trimming at V came to 8 bases and at J to 5 bases, leaving 2 bases not matched to a gene. The DNA for the CDR3 is TGTGCCAGCGGACTAGAGGAGACCCAGTACTTC. Translated, it gives CASGLEETQYF.